This is a list of T cell receptor beta chains from one sample in a study of shared clonotypes between healthy human individuals. Assay used: immunoSEQ multiplex PCR; TCRdb lists only in-frame clones, some missing. The repertoire holds around 300,000 clones, roughly 87% seen once, with 16% in the top ten. The sample comprised memory CD8+ T cells sorted from blood. All receptors derive from a man aged 18 to 29 in good health. CDR3s include the opening cysteine and the closing phenylalanine or tryptophan. D genes are given only for firm matches. Clone size is stated in some rows and not others, as once, few, many or a class when expanded.

>13|NA|TRBV6-4|TRBJ2-1|NA
CASSDSIADQQFF
TGTGCCAGCAGTGACTCGATAGCGGACCAGCAGTTCTTC
>14|NA|TRBV10-1|TRBJ1-1|once
CASSESVVGAEAFF
TGCGCCAGCAGTGAGTCGGTAGTTGGGGCTGAAGCTTTCTTT
>16|TRBD1|TRBV11-3|TRBJ2-1|NA
CASSPPGRGYYNEQFF
TGTGCCAGCAGCCCCCCGGGCAGGGGGTATTACAATGAGCAGTTCTTC
>19|TRBD2|TRBV6-1|TRBJ2-7|NA
CASSEGVWTSGGPRGEQYF
TGTGCCAGCAGTGAAGGGGTTTGGACTAGCGGGGGTCCGAGGGGCGAGCAGTACTTC
>15|NA|TRBV7-2|TRBJ1-1|NA
CASSLGGTMNTEAFF
TGTGCCAGCAGCTTAGGAGGGACCATGAACACTGAAGCTTTCTTT
>14|NA|TRBV28|TRBJ2-5|NA
CASSFAGAGETQYF
TGTGCCAGCAGTTTTGCCGGGGCGGGGGAGACCCAGTACTTC
>14|NA|TRBV4-1|TRBJ2-7|NA
CASSRGRLPYEQYF
TGCGCCAGCAGCCGAGGACGGCTGCCCTACGAGCAGTACTTC
>15|NA|TRBV28|TRBJ2-2|once
CASSYRGHKAGELFF
TGTGCCAGCAGTTACAGAGGACACAAGGCCGGGGAGCTGTTTTTT
>15|NA|TRBV4-1|TRBJ2-1|once
CASSQTQGWDNEQFF
TGCGCCAGCAGCCAAACCCAGGGTTGGGACAATGAGCAGTTCTTC
>17|NA|TRBV14|TRBJ2-6|NA
CASSLWTASSGANVLTF
TGTGCCAGCAGCCTTTGGACCGCAAGCTCTGGGGCCAACGTCCTGACTTTC
>17|TRBD2|TRBV27|TRBJ2-1|NA
CASSSGTSGGAYNEQFF
TGTGCCAGCAGTTCCGGGACTAGCGGGGGGGCTTACAATGAGCAGTTCTTC
>16|TRBD1|TRBV27|TRBJ2-7|NA
CASSSSPGTGTYEQYF
TGTGCCAGCAGTTCGTCCCCCGGGACAGGGACATACGAGCAGTACTTC
>13|NA|TRBV2|TRBJ2-2|once
CASSDFTDGELFF
TGTGCCAGCAGTGATTTTACAGATGGGGAGCTGTTTTTT
>14|NA|TRBV7-9|TRBJ2-3|once
CASSFTGPTDTQYF
TGTGCCAGCAGCTTTACGGGGCCCACAGATACGCAGTATTTT
>13|NA|TRBV15|TRBJ1-4|NA
CATRDSYNEKLFF
TGTGCCACCAGGGACAGCTATAATGAAAAACTGTTTTTT
>14|TRBD1|TRBV2|TRBJ2-7|NA
CASSPGTEHHEQYF
TGTGCCAGCAGCCCCGGGACAGAACACCACGAGCAGTACTTC
>11|NA|TRBV5-4|TRBJ1-3|NA
CASSTGNTIYF
TGTGCCAGCAGCACAGGAAACACCATATATTTT
>15|NA|TRBV29-1|TRBJ1-2|NA
CSALTGTEANYGYTF
TGCAGCGCTTTGACTGGGACGGAAGCTAACTATGGCTACACCTTC
>12|NA|TRBV5-4|TRBJ2-3|once
CASSRSTDTQYF
TGTGCCAGCTCCCGATCGACAGATACGCAGTATTTT
>14|NA|TRBV6-6|TRBJ2-1|NA
CASRTSPTANEQFF
TGTGCCAGCAGAACTAGCCCCACTGCTAATGAGCAGTTCTTC
>16|TRBD2|TRBV13|TRBJ2-2|few
CASSQGTSGTTGELFF
TGTGCCAGCAGCCAGGGGACTAGCGGGACCACCGGGGAGCTGTTTTTT
>15|NA|TRBV7-9|TRBJ1-1|NA
CASSAAGNLNTEAFF
TGTGCCAGCAGCGCGGCAGGGAATCTGAACACTGAAGCTTTCTTT
>18|NA|TRBV4-1|TRBJ1-5|NA
CASSQEGGAGYSNQPQHF
TGCGCCAGCAGCCAGGAAGGGGGAGCGGGTTATAGCAATCAGCCCCAGCATTTT
>12|TRBD2|TRBV28|TRBJ2-5|NA
CACGGAEETQYF
TGTGCCTGCGGGGGGGCCGAAGAGACCCAGTACTTC
>14|TRBD1|TRBV5-6|TRBJ1-1|NA
CASSLGTGTTEAFF
TGTGCCAGCAGCTTGGGGACAGGCACCACTGAAGCTTTCTTT
>14|NA|TRBV11-3|TRBJ2-7|NA
CASSLAVSPYEQYF
TGTGCCAGCAGCTTAGCAGTCTCCCCCTACGAGCAGTACTTC
>18|TRBD2|TRBV5-1|TRBJ2-5|NA
CASSPGTSGGRVQETQYF
TGCGCCAGCAGCCCCGGGACTAGCGGGGGGAGGGTCCAAGAGACCCAGTACTTC
>12|NA|TRBV7-9|TRBJ1-1|NA
CASSIWGDEAFF
TGTGCCAGCAGCATTTGGGGGGATGAAGCTTTCTTT
>15|NA|TRBV7-9|TRBJ2-7|NA
CASSPPHGTRAEQYF
TGTGCCAGCAGCCCCCCTCACGGGACCCGGGCCGAGCAGTACTTC
>15|NA|TRBV9|TRBJ2-5|NA
CASSVASRFQETQYF
TGTGCCAGCAGCGTAGCTAGCAGGTTCCAAGAGACCCAGTACTTC
>14|NA|TRBV7-9|TRBJ2-2|once
CASSIQEYTGELFF
TGTGCCAGCAGCATACAGGAATACACCGGGGAGCTGTTTTTT
>16|NA|TRBV7-9|TRBJ1-1|few
CASSSSFGLTNTEAFF
TGTGCCAGCAGCAGCTCTTTCGGACTCACGAACACTGAAGCTTTCTTT
>16|TRBD2|TRBV4-1|TRBJ2-7|NA
CASSPSAGGFSYEQYF
TGCGCCAGCAGCCCCTCGGCGGGGGGGTTCTCCTACGAGCAGTACTTC
>11|NA|TRBV20-1|TRBJ1-1|NA
CSVAANTEAFF
TGCAGTGTCGCGGCGAACACTGAAGCTTTCTTT
>16|NA|TRBV19|TRBJ2-5|NA
CATNFWPGEGAKTQYF
TGTGCCACCAATTTTTGGCCGGGAGAGGGGGCGAAGACCCAGTACTTC
>17|NA|TRBV6-1|TRBJ1-6|NA
CASSDLSGGGGNSPLHF
TGTGCCAGCAGTGACTTATCGGGTGGAGGTGGCAATTCACCCCTCCACTTT
>15|TRBD2|TRBV13|TRBJ2-3|NA
CASSPSGGGTDTQYF
TGTGCCAGCAGCCCCAGCGGGGGGGGCACAGATACGCAGTATTTT
>16|NA|TRBV18|TRBJ2-1|NA
CASSPSRGARGREQFF
TGTGCCAGCTCACCCTCGAGGGGCGCGCGGGGACGTGAGCAGTTCTTC
>17|TRBD2|TRBV4-1|TRBJ2-3|NA
CASSQIPSGGAPDTQYF
TGCGCCAGCAGCCAAATTCCTAGCGGGGGGGCCCCAGATACGCAGTATTTT
>13|NA|TRBV27|TRBJ2-1|NA
CASTTNSYNEQFF
TGTGCCAGCACAACAAACTCCTACAATGAGCAGTTCTTC
>13|NA|TRBV4-3|TRBJ1-1|once
CASRRVGYTEAFF
TGCGCCAGCAGGAGGGTGGGGTATACTGAAGCTTTCTTT
>21|TRBD2|TRBV7-6|TRBJ2-2|NA
CANSLVPPRRLAGGTTGELFF
TGTGCCAACAGCTTAGTGCCCCCCAGGAGACTAGCGGGAGGGACCACCGGGGAGCTGTTTTTT
>15|TRBD1|TRBV27|TRBJ2-1|once
CASSTGQGGHDEQFF
TGTGCCAGCAGTACTGGACAGGGCGGGCACGATGAGCAGTTCTTC
>15|NA|TRBV13|TRBJ1-2|NA
CASSLGQGFTYGYTF
TGTGCCAGCAGCTTAGGACAGGGCTTCACCTATGGCTACACCTTC
>12|NA|TRBV5-1|TRBJ2-1|NA
CASSFRYNEQFF
TGCGCCAGCAGCTTCCGCTACAATGAGCAGTTCTTC
>15|NA|TRBV6-5|TRBJ2-3|NA
CASSTLAGVTDTQYF
TGTGCCAGCAGTACTTTGGCGGGTGTTACAGATACGCAGTATTTT
>16|NA|TRBV10-1|TRBJ2-2|NA
CASSETPQGPTGELFF
TGCGCCAGCAGTGAGACCCCTCAGGGTCCCACCGGGGAGCTGTTTTTT
>15|NA|TRBV19|TRBJ1-2|NA
CASRVGTGLVYGYTF
TGTGCCAGTAGGGTCGGAACAGGGCTCGTCTATGGCTACACCTTC
>14|NA|TRBV6-4|TRBJ2-3|NA
CASSDVRGTDTQYF
TGTGCCAGCAGTGACGTCCGGGGCACAGATACGCAGTATTTT